Listed here is a single T cell receptor beta chain. The sample originates from a study of blood T cell repertoires in COVID-19. Authors' data handling: Counts of nucleated cells, estimated from reference gene primer amplification, were obtained. Repertoires were generated with immunoSEQ multiplex PCR, while TCRdb's copy carries only in-frame clones and drops some. That table is the source of V, J and clone size, and D and trimming were worked out from the DNA. This sample has about 220,000 clones, with 83% found just once. The sequence derives from a woman in her thirties or forties with active or convalescent COVID-19. Sequenced: peripheral blood.

The CDR3 DNA reads TGTGCCAGCAGCCAACGGCGGGGACTAAACAATGAGCAGTTCTTC. Encoded protein: CASSQRRGLNNEQFF. The V gene is TRBV4-2, the J gene TRBJ2-1; 7 bases fit TRBD2. The CDR3 has 15 amino acids. From germline, CDR1 is LGHNA and CDR2 YNFKEQ. The V and J ends lost 2 bases and 5 bases, in that order; junction bases with no gene match: 6.